This passage covers 19 T cell receptor beta chains from one sample sequenced in a study of T cell repertoires in cytomegalovirus infection (dated by TCRdb to between 2018 and 2020). The treatment or condition label of this sample denotes: in vitro stimulation with specific CMV peptide epitopes to enrich CMV-specific T cells. Their specific antigens are unknown. The reads were generated on an Illumina HiSeq 1500. In TCRdb, the public reads were trimmed at Q25 with fastp and aligned with MiXCR, with productive beta chains retained. Each record represents a unique CDR3 protein, reported with the most common genes and DNA among its rows. Within this sample are approximately 730,000 distinct CDR3 sequences, with roughly 36% of them counted one time only. The ten largest clonotypes hold around a sixth of the sample. The material sequenced was cultured PBMCs, taken from culture after CMV antigen stimulation. These receptors all come from a human donor in good health (CMV status not recorded). Some clones in this sample may be carry-over from other donors' samples.

V and J are TRBV4-2 and TRBJ2-1; TRBD1 matches at 8 bases. CDR1 is LGHNA, CDR2 YNFKEQ, per germline. The CDR3 sequence is 19 residues long. Trimming took 0 bases from V and 3 from J; bases not matched to a gene: 13. DNA for the CDR3: TGTGCCAGCAGCCAAGAACTTATGTTTCAGGGGGCTATCTACAATGAGCAGTTCTTC. Translating gives CASSQELMFQGAIYNEQFF.

CDR3 DNA: TGTGCCAGCAGTTACCCGGACAACTCCTACGAGCAGTACTTC. Translation: CASSYPDNSYEQYF. The chain has TRBV6-2 or TRBV6-3 and TRBJ2-7, with D perhaps matching TRBD1 (5 bases). CDR1 and CDR2 (germline): MNHEY, SVGEGT. The CDR3 has 14 amino acids. The germline V and J ends were trimmed by 2 bases and 0 bases, with 8 bases remaining between them.

This clonotype appeared a single time. This CDR3 reads CASSVGSVKVAFF. Here the CDR3 DNA reads TGTGCCAGCAGCGTAGGGTCCGTCAAAGTGGCTTTCTTT. V is TRBV5-4 and J is TRBJ1-1; D is unclear. Trimming pared 4 bases from V and 11 bases from J, leaving 18 bases between. Germline V gives CDR1 SGHNT, CDR2 YYREEE (reference sequence). The CDR3 consists of 13 residues.

This clonotype turned up a few times. The genes are TRBV7-9 and TRBJ2-7; 11 bases match TRBD1. Germline lookup yields CDR1 SEHNR and CDR2 FQNEAQ (reference sequence). Trimming removed 4 bases from V and 2 bases from J; junction bases left unmatched: 4. This CDR3 contains 15 residues. The CDR3 loop reads CASSSSDRGPYEQYF. In DNA form, the CDR3 reads TGTGCCAGCAGCTCCTCGGACAGGGGGCCCTACGAGCAGTACTTC.

The table lists this clonotype with a few counts. This chain links TRBV28 with TRBJ2-7; TRBD1 matches 7 bases. Per germline, CDR1 MDHEN and CDR2 SYDVKM. The CDR3 covers 13 residues. The ends lost 6 bases at V and 3 bases at J; junction bases unmatched: 5. Written as DNA, the CDR3 is TGTGCCAGCAGAAAGACAGGGCTCTACGAGCAGTACTTC. Protein: CASRKTGLYEQYF.

A few counts support this clonotype. The chain uses TRBV12-3 or TRBV12-4 and TRBJ1-5; 9 bases match TRBD1. The CDR3 length is 15 residues. V trimming: 2 bases; J trimming: 3 bases; junction bases outside the gene matches: 2. This chain's CDR3 is CASSLRTGDNQPQHF. CDR3 nucleotide sequence: TGTGCCAGCAGTTTAAGGACAGGGGACAATCAGCCCCAGCATTTT.

The chain combines TRBV28 with TRBJ2-1; D call uncertain. Deletions cut 8 bases from V and 5 bases from J, with 16 bases between. The germline V gene has CDR1 MDHEN and CDR2 SYDVKM. This CDR3 comprises 14 residues. CDR3 DNA sequence: TGTGCCAGCCGTAGGACCACACTGGACAATGAGCAGTTCTTC. It translates to CASRRTTLDNEQFF.

This clonotype has only a few counts. The DNA for the CDR3 is TGTGCCAGCAGCCTACTCGGGAGTTGGCAAGAGACCCAGTACTTC. It codes for CASSLLGSWQETQYF. The J gene is TRBJ2-5, the V gene TRBV11-2; D might be TRBD2 (6 bases). Germline loops: CDR1 SGHAT, CDR2 FQNNGV. V was pared by 5 bases and J by 2 bases, with 15 bases between. The CDR3 is 15 residues long.

The chain has TRBV5-1 and TRBJ2-3; 11 nucleotides match TRBD2. The CDR3 loop spans 17 amino acids. Germline V gene sequence: CDR1 SGHRS, CDR2 YFSETQ. The V gene end was trimmed by 3 bases and the J gene end by 2 bases; junction bases not matched to a gene: 8. CDR3 DNA: TGCGCCAGCAGCTCTTACTTACTAGCGGGAGACACAGATACGCAGTATTTT. Translated, it gives CASSSYLLAGDTDTQYF. Complete variable domain (other parts from reference TRBV5-1 and TRBJ2-3): KAGVTQTPRYLIKTRGQQVTLSCSPISGHRSVSWYQQTPGQGLQFLFEYFSETQRNKGNFPGRFSGRQFSNSRSEMNVSTLELGDSALYLCASSSYLLAGDTDTQYFGPGTRLTVL.

CDR3 DNA sequence: TGTGCCAGCAGTTACCAGGCAGGGAGCTCTGGGGCCAACGTCCTGACTTTC. Translation gives CASSYQAGSSGANVLTF. The chain has TRBV6-2 or TRBV6-3 and TRBJ2-6; D may correspond to TRBD1 or TRBD2 (5 bases each). Trimming cost V 2 bases and J 0 bases, with 11 bases left between them. Per the germline V gene, CDR1 is MNHEY and CDR2 is SVGEGT. The CDR3 contains 17 residues.

This clonotype was observed a single time. J is TRBJ1-2 and V is TRBV2; 7 bases are a match to TRBD1. The CDR3 runs 11 residues. Per germline, CDR1 SNHLY and CDR2 FYNNEI. Unmatched junction bases numbered 3, after V lost 6 bases and J lost 8 bases. The CDR3 reads CASSNRGGYTF. The CDR3 DNA follows: TGTGCCAGCAGCAACAGGGGCGGCTACACCTTC. Variable domain in full (rest from reference TRBV2 and TRBJ1-2): EPEVTQTPSHQVTQMGQEVILRCVPISNHLYFYWYRQILGQKVEFLVSFYNNEISEKSEIFDDQFSVERPDGSNFTLKIRSTKLEDSAMYFCASSNRGGYTFGSGTRLTVV.

V is TRBV27 and J is TRBJ1-4; 8 bases line up with TRBD1. The CDR3 length is 17 residues. The junction had 16 bases not matched to a gene; V was cut back by 5 bases and J by 8 bases. CDR1 and CDR2 (germline): MNHEY, SMNVEV (reference sequence). The CDR3 sequence is CASSPRRTGKGVEKLFF. In DNA form, the CDR3 reads TGTGCCAGCAGTCCACGACGGACAGGGAAGGGGGTAGAAAAACTGTTTTTT.

The gene calls are TRBV20-1 and TRBJ2-7; the match to TRBD1 covers 9 bases. There are 13 residues in the CDR3. Trimming at V came to 3 bases and at J to 5 bases, leaving 5 bases not matched to a gene. CDR1 DFQATT and CDR2 SNEGSKA come from the germline V gene (reference sequence). In DNA form, the CDR3 reads TGCAGTGCTAGCGGGACAGGGACTCACGAGCAGTACTTC. Residues: CSASGTGTHEQYF.

This clonotype was observed a few times. V and J are TRBV12-3 or TRBV12-4 and TRBJ1-2, with a weak D call TRBD1 (6 bases). Trimming shortened V by 3 bases and J by 6 bases, and 17 bases separated the two germline ends. CDR3 length equals 15 residues. The CDR3, as DNA: TGTGCCAGCAGTTTCTCGTTAGGGGGTCGTGATGGCTACACCTTC. Translating gives CASSFSLGGRDGYTF.

V usage is TRBV3-1 and J usage is TRBJ2-2; D remains unclear. This CDR3 is built from 15 residues. The germline CDR1 and CDR2 sequences are LGHDT and YNNKEL (reference sequence). Trimming pared 1 base from V and 6 bases from J, leaving 12 bases between. The CDR3 DNA sequence: TGTGCCAGCAGCCAAGTGGGGAATTCCCCCGGGGAGCTGTTTTTT. It is translated as CASSQVGNSPGELFF. Full variable domain (missing parts from reference TRBV3-1 and TRBJ2-2): DTAVSQTPKYLVTQMGNDKSIKCEQNLGHDTMYWYKQDSKKFLKIMFSYNNKELIINETVPNRFSPKSPDKAHLNLHINSLELGDSAVYFCASSQVGNSPGELFFGEGSRLTVL.

As DNA, the CDR3 is TGCGCCAGCAGGCGGGCAGGGGCAGGGACCTATAGCAATCAGCCCCAGCATTTT. The encoded protein is CASRRAGAGTYSNQPQHF. The rearrangement joins TRBV5-1 to TRBJ1-5; a weak D match, TRBD1 (6 bases). The CDR3 consists of 18 residues. V was trimmed by 5 bases and J by 0 bases, leaving 21 bases between them. Germline CDR1 reads SGHRS; CDR2 reads YFSETQ. The complete variable domain, with remaining parts taken from reference TRBV5-1 and TRBJ1-5, reads KAGVTQTPRYLIKTRGQQVTLSCSPISGHRSVSWYQQTPGQGLQFLFEYFSETQRNKGNFPGRFSGRQFSNSRSEMNVSTLELGDSALYLCASRRAGAGTYSNQPQHFGDGTRLSIL.

This clonotype showed up just a few times. The chain carries TRBV7-2 and TRBJ2-1; 11 bases fit TRBD2. V was pared by 1 base and J by 3 bases, with 2 bases of the junction left unmatched. The CDR3 length is 16 residues. Germline-derived CDR1 and CDR2 are SGHTA and FQGNSA. CDR3 nucleotides: TGTGCCAGCAGCTTAGATAGCGGGGGGGGCTACAATGAGCAGTTCTTC. Protein: CASSLDSGGGYNEQFF.

V and J are TRBV7-2 and TRBJ1-2; maybe TRBD1 (6 bases). Looked up from germline, CDR1 is SGHTA and CDR2 is FQGNSA. The CDR3 loop spans 12 amino acids. The V gene lost 5 bases and the J gene lost 8 bases, with 12 bases spanning the gap. CDR3 bases: TGTGCCAGCAGCGTTTACAGGGACGGCTACACCTTC. Encoded protein: CASSVYRDGYTF. The variable domain in full, with the rest retrieved from reference TRBV7-2 and TRBJ1-2, is GAGVSQSPSNKVTEKGKDVELRCDPISGHTALYWYRQSLGQGLEFLIYFQGNSAPDKSGLPSDRFSAERTGGSVSTLTIQRTQQEDSAVYLCASSVYRDGYTFGSGTRLTVV.

This chain connects TRBV27 to TRBJ1-1, with 8 bases matching TRBD1. The V gene's germline CDR1 is MNHEY and CDR2 SMNVEV (reference sequence). The CDR3 consists of 14 residues. V was pared by 5 bases and J by 7 bases, with 9 bases of the junction left unmatched. The CDR3 DNA reads as TGTGCCAGCAGTCTCCTACAGGGGGAAGGTGAAGCTTTCTTT. This translates into CASSLLQGEGEAFF.